This T cell receptor beta chain stems from a study of blood T cell repertoires in COVID-19. Assay used: immunoSEQ multiplex PCR; TCRdb lists only in-frame clones, some missing. The sample carries about 60,000 clones, 80% to 85% recorded once. One Seattle source followed patients from active infection through their disease course. Germline V gene data show CDR1 as MGHRA and CDR2 as YSYEKL. The CDR3 length is 15 residues. Losses at the gene ends were 4 bases for V and 6 bases for J; bases not matched to a gene: 6. Material: peripheral blood. The V gene is TRBV4-1, the J gene TRBJ1-5; 10 positions agree with TRBD1. The origin of this receptor is a man aged 30 to 45 with COVID-19, enrolled during active disease. CDR3 in amino acids: CASSPDRGSGQPQHF. The CDR3 nucleotides read TGCGCCAGCAGCCCGGACAGGGGGTCGGGTCAGCCCCAGCATTTT.